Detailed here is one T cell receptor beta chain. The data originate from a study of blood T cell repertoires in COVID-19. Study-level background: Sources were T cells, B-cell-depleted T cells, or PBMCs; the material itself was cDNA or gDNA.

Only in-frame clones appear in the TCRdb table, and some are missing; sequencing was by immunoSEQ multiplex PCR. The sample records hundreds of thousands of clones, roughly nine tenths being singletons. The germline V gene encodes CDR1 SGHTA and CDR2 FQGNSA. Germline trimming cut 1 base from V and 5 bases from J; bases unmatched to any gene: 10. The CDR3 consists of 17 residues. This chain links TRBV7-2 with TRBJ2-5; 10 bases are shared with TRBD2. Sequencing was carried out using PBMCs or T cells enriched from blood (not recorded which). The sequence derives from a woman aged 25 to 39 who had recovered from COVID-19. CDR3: CASSLGAPAGGPETQYF. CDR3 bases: TGTGCCAGCAGCTTAGGAGCTCCAGCGGGAGGGCCGGAGACCCAGTACTTC. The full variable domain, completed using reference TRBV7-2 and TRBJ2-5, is GAGVSQSPSNKVTEKGKDVELRCDPISGHTALYWYRQSLGQGLEFLIYFQGNSAPDKSGLPSDRFSAERTGGSVSTLTIQRTQQEDSAVYLCASSLGAPAGGPETQYFGPGTRLLVL.